This section outlines one T cell receptor (beta chain) sequence together with its context. Assay: immunoSEQ multiplex PCR; the TCRdb copy retains only in-frame clones and omits some. Here the sample spans 200,000 to 300,000 clones, about 92% being singletons. This CDR3 comprises 13 residues. CDR1 and CDR2 from the germline V gene are SGDLS and YYNGEE. Trimming stripped 4 bases from V and 7 bases from J, with 11 bases between. The sample originates from a study of T cell responses to AZD1222 COVID-19 vaccine. The wider study: Second-dose intervals near 4 or 12 weeks were combined.

The specimen was peripheral blood, collected on day 0 of AZD1222 vaccination. This rearrangement joins TRBV9 to TRBJ1-4; D call uncertain. This receptor was taken from an adult in good health. The CDR3 nucleotides are TGTGCCAGCAGCTCGCCCAGCGGTGAAAAACTGTTTTTT. This translates into CASSSPSGEKLFF.